This passage covers 13 T cell receptor beta chains from one sample sequenced in a study of shared clonotypes between healthy human individuals (dated by TCRdb to 2020 to 2021). Libraries were made using the immunoSEQ multiplex PCR assay. The clones in this table, taken by TCRdb from immuneACCESS, are in-frame only. Not every clone is retained; where verified, under half of the shortfall comes from an unresolved V gene, and the cause of the rest is unknown. For this sample there are around 600,000 clones; 95% appear just once. Jointly, the top ten make up about 0.11% of the sample. CD8 naive samples consisted of CD45RO-negative cells that were positively selected for CCR7, yielding a CD45RA+CCR7+ population without TemRA cells. Sequencing used naive CD8+ T cells sorted from blood. Reading the label with the study, this specimen's cell subset or site is: CD45RA+CCR7+. These receptor sequences come from a woman aged 25 to 39 in good health.

This chain links TRBV27 with TRBJ2-5, with 7 bases identical to TRBD2. Per germline, CDR1 MNHEY and CDR2 SMNVEV (reference sequence). V gave up 10 bases and J gave up 5 bases; unmatched junction bases: 4. The CDR3 has 11 residues. Here the CDR3 reads CATVGGETQYF. In DNA, the CDR3 is TGTGCCACCGTGGGGGGGGAGACCCAGTACTTC.

The chain recombines TRBV28 with TRBJ2-7; no definite D call. The V gene lost 6 bases and the J gene lost 2 bases, with 5 bases spanning the gap. The length of the CDR3 is 11 residues. Germline assignment: CDR1 MDHEN and CDR2 SYDVKM. The CDR3: CASRSTYEQYF. Here the CDR3 DNA reads TGTGCCAGCAGGTCCACCTACGAGCAGTACTTC.

The chain has TRBV9 and TRBJ2-5; D may be TRBD2 (5 bases). Germline loops: CDR1 SGDLS, CDR2 YYNGEE. This CDR3 contains 16 residues. The V end was cut by 4 bases, the J end by 5 bases, with 21 bases between. CDR3 sequence: CASSPDLGPPGETQYF. The CDR3 DNA sequence: TGTGCCAGCAGCCCAGATCTCGGTCCCCCGGGGGAGACCCAGTACTTC.

V and J are TRBV4-1 and TRBJ2-2; 10 bases agree with TRBD1. The length of the CDR3 is 16 residues. The V gene's germline CDR1 is MGHRA and CDR2 YSYEKL. With 3 bases clipped from V and 5 bases from J, the junction kept 6 bases outside the gene matches. Here the CDR3 reads CASSQGQGSKTGELFF. DNA of the CDR3: TGCGCCAGCAGCCAGGGACAGGGGTCAAAGACCGGGGAGCTGTTTTTT.

V gene TRBV7-3 combines with J gene TRBJ2-7, with 8 nucleotides matching TRBD2. The germline gives CDR1 SGHTA, CDR2 FQGTGA. Trimming removed 5 bases from V and 3 bases from J; junction bases left unmatched: 6. The CDR3 contains 14 residues. CDR3 region: CASSPSGGNYEQYF. In DNA, the CDR3 is TGTGCCAGCAGCCCGTCGGGGGGGAACTACGAGCAGTACTTC.

CDR3 loop: CASSAPSGQGPSTDTQYF. The CDR3 DNA follows: TGTGCCAGCAGCGCCCCTAGCGGCCAGGGCCCTAGCACAGATACGCAGTATTTT. The chain employs TRBV9 and TRBJ2-3, with 7 bases fitting TRBD2. The CDR3 consists of 18 residues. Unmatched junction bases numbered 13, after V lost 3 bases and J lost 0 bases. CDR1 is SGDLS and CDR2 is YYNGEE in the germline V gene.

This clone was seen once. This chain uses TRBV11-2 with TRBJ2-7; TRBD2 agrees at 9 bases. CDR1 and CDR2 (germline): SGHAT, FQNNGV. The CDR3 length is 14 residues. The J segment lost 7 bases and the V segment lost 5 bases, leaving 9 bases of the junction unmatched. The CDR3 coding sequence is TGTGCCAGCAGCCCAGCGGGAGGCTGGGGAGAGCAGTACTTC. It translates to CASSPAGGWGEQYF.

The chain is built from TRBV6-1 and TRBJ2-7; 10 bases fit TRBD2. Looked up from germline, CDR1 is MNHNS and CDR2 is SASEGT. With 1 base clipped from V and 3 bases from J, the junction kept 9 bases outside the gene matches. The CDR3 is made up of 17 amino acids. The CDR3 here is CASSEGVAGGLGYEQYF. The CDR3 bases are TGTGCCAGCAGTGAAGGAGTAGCGGGAGGACTAGGCTACGAGCAGTACTTC.

This clone was observed a single time. The chain's CDR3 is CASSPRAWTDTQYF. DNA for the CDR3: TGTGCCAGCAGTCCACGAGCTTGGACAGATACGCAGTATTTT. The rearrangement links TRBV27 to TRBJ2-3; no firm D call. V was trimmed by 5 bases and J by 3 bases, leaving 12 bases between them. The CDR3 is 14 residues long. From germline, CDR1 is MNHEY and CDR2 SMNVEV (reference sequence).

This clone was observed a single time. This chain links TRBV7-8 with TRBJ1-2; D is perhaps TRBD1 (6 bases). Germline V gene data show CDR1 as SGHVS and CDR2 as FQNEAQ. The CDR3 is 15 residues long. Trimming stripped 7 bases from V and 2 bases from J, with 17 bases between. The CDR3 region is CASNLGGGLNYGYTF. As DNA, the CDR3 is TGTGCCAGCAACCTAGGGGGAGGACTCAACTATGGCTACACCTTC.

The chain recombines TRBV4-1 with TRBJ2-2; perhaps TRBD2 as D (6 bases). Germline loops: CDR1 MGHRA, CDR2 YSYEKL. V shed 1 base and J shed 3 bases, with 18 bases lying between them. The CDR3 length is 18 residues. The CDR3 region is CASSQAGLGLPDTGELFF. The CDR3 DNA is TGCGCCAGCAGCCAAGCTGGCCTGGGACTCCCCGACACCGGGGAGCTGTTTTTT.

The chain's CDR3 is CASSFTTTDTQYF. The CDR3 DNA sequence: TGCGCCAGCAGCTTTACCACGACAGATACGCAGTATTTT. This chain connects TRBV5-1 to TRBJ2-3; D not certain. Germline CDR1 reads SGHRS; CDR2 reads YFSETQ. The CDR3 spans 13 residues. Trimming took off 2 bases at V and 3 bases at J, with 7 bases between the two ends.

This clone was counted once. V gene TRBV13 combines with J gene TRBJ1-1; TRBD1 matches 7 bases. The CDR3 length is 16 residues. With 5 bases clipped from V and 7 bases from J, the junction kept 16 bases outside the gene matches. Per the germline V gene, CDR1 is PRHDT and CDR2 is FYEKMQ (reference sequence). DNA of the CDR3: TGTGCCAGCAGCCGTGGGAGGGGCAGGGGGGATGATGAAGCTTTCTTT. Amino acids: CASSRGRGRGDDEAFF.